The sequence of this T cell receptor (beta chain) was determined in a study of cytomegalovirus exposure and HLA in healthy donors. Whole-study results and caveats: Sequencing probably produced one cluster of sequence variants that were highly shared. The availability of immune exposure information extended only to CMV serostatus. Earlier analysis looked at TCR beta V segments, and most were productive about 87% or about 30% of the time.

60 Vbeta and 13 Jbeta primers were used in PCR. In the original processing: Unique TCR beta chains numbered approximately 80 million in a later analysis, with roughly 11 million shared. Measured with immunoSEQ multiplex PCR; TCRdb has only the in-frame clones, and not every one. That table is the source of V, J and clone size, and D and trimming were worked out from the DNA. The sample's table shows roughly 220,000 clones. Trimming left V 6 bases short and J 0 bases short, with 17 bases between. Germline CDR1 LNHDA, CDR2 SQIVND (reference sequence). This CDR3 comprises 16 residues. Of note for this clone: The target antigen is unknown. Other DNA sequences in the same sample also yield this CDR3.

The chain carries TRBV19 and TRBJ1-1, with D possibly being TRBD1 (6 bases). Sequenced material: PBMCs. This clonotype was sampled from a girl aged 2 to 9 in good health and CMV-seropositive. CDR3 residues: CASRAPGQTMNTEAFF. The CDR3 coding sequence is TGTGCCAGTAGGGCCCCAGGACAGACCATGAACACTGAAGCTTTCTTT.